The present T cell receptor beta chain was sequenced within a study of shared clonotypes between healthy human individuals. The wider study: The donor group consisted of two women and a few men, aged 18 to 49.

Caucasian adults residing in Nashville, Tennessee made up all the donors. Sequencing was performed with immunoSEQ multiplex PCR; in TCRdb, only in-frame clones are kept and a portion is missing. Among fewer than 2.5 million clones listed, approximately 93% were seen once. The sequencing sample was made of naive CD4+ T cells from PBMCs. This sample's subset: CD45RA+ positively selected. The clonotype originates from a man aged 18 to 30 in good health. Some clones in this sample may be carry-over from other donors' samples.

CDR3 nucleotide sequence: TGTGCCAGCAGCGTAGCGGCGTCAGGGGGGCACAATGAGCAGTTCTTC. Translated: CASSVAASGGHNEQFF. V is TRBV9 and J is TRBJ2-1; a weak D match, TRBD1 (7 bases). The CDR3 is 16 amino acids. Trimming removed 0 bases at V and 5 bases at J, with 15 bases between. Looked up from germline, CDR1 is SGDLS and CDR2 is YYNGEE.